A single sample is the source of the 18 T cell receptor beta chains below, sequenced in a study of CD8 T cells in Susac syndrome. An amount of RNA that ranged from about 0.45 to 1 ug was reverse transcribed with random hexamers. TCRdb re-analysed the immunoSEQ multiplex PCR reads in MiXCR, keeping a single row per CDR3 protein. The table includes 120,000 or so distinct CDR3 sequences, over 85% detected once. Sequencing was performed on CD8+ T cells from PBMCs. These receptors all stem from a human donor with Susac syndrome.

The chain uses TRBV6-5 and TRBJ1-5; D call uncertain. The CDR3 has 15 residues. The V and J ends lost 4 bases and 6 bases respectively, with 16 bases between them. Per germline, CDR1 MNHEY and CDR2 SVGAGI. CDR3 nucleotide sequence: TGTGCCAGCAGTTCCAGGACGGAGCACGGTCAGCCCCAGCATTTT. This translates into CASSSRTEHGQPQHF.

The rearrangement joins TRBV12-3 or TRBV12-4 to TRBJ2-1, with TRBD2 matching 7 bases. Trimming cost V 8 bases and J 4 bases; bases outside gene matches: 5. The CDR3 sequence is 13 residues long. CDR3 nucleotide sequence: TGTGCCAGCCGGGACTACCCTTACAATGAGCAGTTCTTC. Translating it yields CASRDYPYNEQFF.

J is TRBJ2-1 and V is TRBV5-1; the D gene is possibly TRBD1 (6 bases). V was trimmed by 5 bases and J by 10 bases, leaving 16 bases between them. This CDR3 spans 13 amino acids. The germline V gene encodes CDR1 SGHRS and CDR2 YFSETQ. The CDR3: CASRGVGGGEQFF. DNA for the CDR3: TGCGCCAGCAGGGGTGTTGGGGGCGGCGAGCAGTTCTTC.

The chain combines TRBV12-5 with TRBJ2-1; 8 nucleotides match TRBD2. This CDR3 is built from 17 residues. V trimming: 2 bases; J trimming: 1 base; junction bases outside the gene matches: 7. Germline lookup yields CDR1 LGHNT and CDR2 FRNRAP. CDR3 sequence reads: CASGLTGGGRSYNEQFF. The DNA for the CDR3 is TGTGCTAGTGGTTTGACTGGGGGCGGGAGGTCCTACAATGAGCAGTTCTTC.

V usage is TRBV10-3 and J usage is TRBJ2-7; D is undetermined. Germline V gives CDR1 ENHRY, CDR2 SYGVKD. Trimming took off 3 bases at V and 0 bases at J, with 12 bases between the two ends. This CDR3 is 15 amino acids long. The CDR3 nucleotides read TGTGCCATCAGTGATAAGGTAGATTCCTCCTACGAGCAGTACTTC. Encoded protein: CAISDKVDSSYEQYF.

This clonotype was observed a single time. CDR3 amino acids: CASSQHRDRDYEQYF. The CDR3 DNA reads as TGTGCCAGCAGTCAACACCGGGACAGAGACTACGAGCAGTACTTC. The chain uses TRBV6-2 or TRBV6-3 and TRBJ2-7, with TRBD1 matching 7 bases. V lost 5 bases, J lost 3 bases, and 10 bases stayed unmatched. Germline loops: CDR1 MNHEY, CDR2 SVGEGT. The CDR3 covers 15 residues.

The chain is built from TRBV25-1 and TRBJ1-2; 8 nucleotides agree with TRBD1. J was trimmed by 4 bases and V by 3 bases; bases with no gene match: 10. The CDR3 runs to 16 residues. Germline V gene sequence: CDR1 MGHDK, CDR2 SYGVNS. CDR3 in DNA: TGTGCCAGCAGTGATTGGACAGGGAGCGTGGGCTATGGCTACACCTTC. Amino acids: CASSDWTGSVGYGYTF.

The rearrangement joins TRBV7-9 to TRBJ1-1; TRBD1 aligns across 8 bases. Germline V gene data show CDR1 as SEHNR and CDR2 as FQNEAQ (reference sequence). Trimming removed 5 bases from V and 4 bases from J; junction bases left unmatched: 12. The CDR3 has 16 residues. The CDR3 bases are TGTGCCAGCAGCCACGGGACAGGAGGGATGGGCACTGAAGCTTTCTTT. This gives the protein CASSHGTGGMGTEAFF.

This clonotype was detected a few times. The gene calls are TRBV6-6 and TRBJ1-1; TRBD1 matches 8 bases. Trimming removed 5 bases from V and 5 bases from J; junction bases left unmatched: 1. CDR3 length: 12 amino acids. In germline, CDR1 is MNHNY, CDR2 SVGAGI (reference sequence). CDR3 DNA sequence: TGTGCCAGCAGTGGACAGGGAACTGAAGCTTTCTTT. Protein sequence: CASSGQGTEAFF.

The rearrangement uses TRBV7-9 and TRBJ2-5, with D perhaps TRBD2 (7 bases). The CDR3 has 17 amino acids. Germline V gene data show CDR1 as SEHNR and CDR2 as FQNEAQ (reference sequence). The V gene lost 3 bases and the J gene lost 2 bases, with 19 bases spanning the gap. CDR3 protein: CASSFGSAGRGQETQYF. The CDR3 DNA sequence: TGTGCCAGCAGCTTCGGATCGGCAGGGAGGGGGCAAGAGACCCAGTACTTC.

The rearrangement links TRBV15 to TRBJ2-7, with D possibly matching TRBD1 (5 bases). The V gene lost 3 bases and the J gene lost 4 bases, with 13 bases spanning the gap. Germline CDR1 is LNHNV and CDR2 is YYDKDF (reference sequence). CDR3 length: 14 amino acids. The CDR3 nucleotides read TGTGCCACCAGCAGTCCCCCCCAGGGATACGAGCAGTACTTC. Encoded protein: CATSSPPQGYEQYF. The variable domain in full, with the rest retrieved from reference TRBV15 and TRBJ2-7, is DAMVIQNPRYQVTQFGKPVTLSCSQTLNHNVMYWYQQKSSQAPKLLFHYYDKDFNNEADTPDNFQSRRPNTSFCFLDIRSPGLGDTAMYLCATSSPPQGYEQYFGPGTRLTVT.

The count of this clonotype is one. The gene calls are TRBV20-1 and TRBJ2-1, with D maybe TRBD1 (6 bases). The germline gives CDR1 DFQATT, CDR2 SNEGSKA (reference sequence). This CDR3 contains 12 residues. Between the trimmed V and J ends, which lost 3 bases and 5 bases, there was a span of 8 bases. This chain's CDR3 is CSARKGDNEQFF. The CDR3 coding sequence is TGCAGTGCTAGGAAGGGGGACAATGAGCAGTTCTTC.

The chain couples TRBV11-2 to TRBJ2-3; 8 positions match TRBD1. Germline V gene sequence: CDR1 SGHAT, CDR2 FQNNGV. The CDR3 is 13 residues long. Germline trimming cut 1 base from V and 11 bases from J; bases unmatched to any gene: 5. The CDR3: CASSLGGQGVQYF. Written as DNA, the CDR3 is TGTGCCAGCAGCTTAGGAGGACAGGGAGTGCAGTATTTT.

The chain employs TRBV19 and TRBJ1-1, with D maybe TRBD1 (6 bases). CDR1 and CDR2 (germline): LNHDA, SQIVND (reference sequence). The CDR3 runs to 14 residues. V was shortened by 6 bases and J by 3 bases, with 14 bases between the two germline ends. The CDR3 DNA reads TGTGCCAGTAGGGTACAGGGTTTGGACACTGAAGCTTTCTTT. Protein: CASRVQGLDTEAFF.

V is TRBV2 and J is TRBJ2-1; a weak D match, TRBD2 (6 bases). Trimming took 8 bases from V and 7 from J, leaving 21 bases between them. The CDR3 covers 15 residues. Germline lookup yields CDR1 SNHLY and CDR2 FYNNEI. Written as DNA, the CDR3 is TGTGCCAGCCAAAAGGGTTCTAGCGCCGGGAATGAGCAGTTCTTC. This codes for CASQKGSSAGNEQFF.

This clonotype is a singleton in its sample. This chain joins TRBV2 and TRBJ2-1, with TRBD2 as a possible D gene (6 bases). Looked up from germline, CDR1 is SNHLY and CDR2 is FYNNEI. Trimming took off 3 bases at V and 8 bases at J, with 14 bases between the two ends. The CDR3 covers 14 residues. The DNA for the CDR3 is TGTGCCAGCAGTGATAGGGGACTCCCCGATGAGCAGTTCTTC. It encodes CASSDRGLPDEQFF. Full variable domain (remainder filled in from reference TRBV2 and TRBJ2-1): EPEVTQTPSHQVTQMGQEVILRCVPISNHLYFYWYRQILGQKVEFLVSFYNNEISEKSEIFDDQFSVERPDGSNFTLKIRSTKLEDSAMYFCASSDRGLPDEQFFGPGTRLTVL.

The chain combines TRBV12-3 or TRBV12-4 with TRBJ2-7, with TRBD1 matching over 9 bases. There are 16 residues in the CDR3. V shed 5 bases and J 5 bases; nucleotides not matched to a gene: 13. The CDR3 coding sequence is TGTGCCAGCAGTACGACCCGGGACAGGGATTTCAACGAGCAGTACTTC. It translates to CASSTTRDRDFNEQYF.

This chain connects TRBV27 to TRBJ2-5; possibly TRBD2 for D (6 bases). The CDR3 has 17 amino acids. The V gene's germline CDR1 is MNHEY and CDR2 SMNVEV (reference sequence). Between the trimmed V and J ends, which lost 3 bases and 0 bases, there was a span of 17 bases. Here the CDR3 DNA reads TGTGCCAGCAGTTTGTCCAGAGGGGAGGCGTACCAAGAGACCCAGTACTTC. It encodes CASSLSRGEAYQETQYF.